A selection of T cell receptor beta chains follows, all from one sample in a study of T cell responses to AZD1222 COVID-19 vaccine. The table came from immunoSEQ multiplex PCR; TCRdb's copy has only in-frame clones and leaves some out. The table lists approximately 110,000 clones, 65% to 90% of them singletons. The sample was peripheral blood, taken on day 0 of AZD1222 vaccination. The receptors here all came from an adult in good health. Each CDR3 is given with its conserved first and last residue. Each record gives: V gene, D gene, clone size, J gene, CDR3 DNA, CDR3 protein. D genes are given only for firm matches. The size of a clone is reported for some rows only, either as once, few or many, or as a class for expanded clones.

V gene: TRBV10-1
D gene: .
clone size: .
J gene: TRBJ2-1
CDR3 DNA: TGCGCCAGCAGTGAGCGGGGGAGCTCCTACAATGAGCAGTTCTTC
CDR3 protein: CASSERGSSYNEQFF

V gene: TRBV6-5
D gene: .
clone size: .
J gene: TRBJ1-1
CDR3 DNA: TGTGCCAGCAGGTGGGCAGGGGCGGACACTGAAGCTTTCTTT
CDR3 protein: CASRWAGADTEAFF

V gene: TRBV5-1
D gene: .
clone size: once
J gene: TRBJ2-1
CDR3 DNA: TGCGCCAGCGGTGGGCCTCGCGCCGAGCAGTTCTTC
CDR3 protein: CASGGPRAEQFF

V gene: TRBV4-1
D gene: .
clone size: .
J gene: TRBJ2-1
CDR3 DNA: TGCGCCAGCAGCCAAGCGGCCGGCGACCTACAAGGGGAGCAGTTCTTC
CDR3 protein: CASSQAAGDLQGEQFF

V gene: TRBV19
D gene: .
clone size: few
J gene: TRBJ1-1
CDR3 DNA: TGTGCCAGTACAGCGGGGCGGCCGGGCACTGAAGCTTTCTTT
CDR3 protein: CASTAGRPGTEAFF

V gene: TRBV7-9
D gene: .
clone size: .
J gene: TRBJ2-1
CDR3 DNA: TGTGCCAGCAGCTTATGGACTCTTATACGTGAGCAGTTCTTC
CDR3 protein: CASSLWTLIREQFF

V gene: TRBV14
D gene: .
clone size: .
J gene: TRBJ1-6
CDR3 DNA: TGTGCCAGCAGCCAAGAAAGACAGGCTGGTTGGCCCCTCCACTTT
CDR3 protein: CASSQERQAGWPLHF

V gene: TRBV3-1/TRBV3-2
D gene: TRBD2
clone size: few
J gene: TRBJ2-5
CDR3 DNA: TGTGCCAGCAGCCAAGAAACTAGCGGGTCTCAAGAGACCCAGTACTTC
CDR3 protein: CASSQETSGSQETQYF

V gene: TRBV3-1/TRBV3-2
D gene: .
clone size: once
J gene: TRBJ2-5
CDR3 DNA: TGTGCCAGCAGCCAAGGGGGTTCGGGGAACTTC
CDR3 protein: CASSQGGSGNF

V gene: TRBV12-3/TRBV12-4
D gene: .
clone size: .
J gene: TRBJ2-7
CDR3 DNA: TGTGCCAGCAGTGTCCTCCCGGGGGCCGAGCAGTACTTC
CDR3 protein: CASSVLPGAEQYF

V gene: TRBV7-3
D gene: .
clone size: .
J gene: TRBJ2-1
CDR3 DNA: TGTGCCAGCAGGCGACCCGAGCAGTTCTTC
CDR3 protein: CASRRPEQFF

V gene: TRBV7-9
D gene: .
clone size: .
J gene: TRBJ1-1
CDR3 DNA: TGTGCCAGCAGCTTAGGGCTGGGGGACACTGAAGCTTTCTTT
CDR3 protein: CASSLGLGDTEAFF

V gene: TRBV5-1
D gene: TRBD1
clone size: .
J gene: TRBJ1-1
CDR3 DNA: TGCGCCAGCAGCTCCGACGGACAGGGAATAACTGAAGCTTTCTTT
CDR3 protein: CASSSDGQGITEAFF

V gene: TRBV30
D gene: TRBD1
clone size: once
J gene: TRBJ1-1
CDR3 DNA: TGTGCCTGGAGCCCGGGACAGGGCTTGGACACTGAAGCTTTCTTT
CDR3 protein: CAWSPGQGLDTEAFF

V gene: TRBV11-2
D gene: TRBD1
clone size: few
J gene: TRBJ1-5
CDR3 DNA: TGTGCCAGCAGTCCAGGGGGGACAGGAGCTCGGCCCCAGCATTTT
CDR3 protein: CASSPGGTGARPQHF

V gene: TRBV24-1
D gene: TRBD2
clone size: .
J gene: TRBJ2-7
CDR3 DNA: TGTGCCACCAGTGATTCGGCTAGCGGCAGCTCCTACGAGCAGTACTTC
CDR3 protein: CATSDSASGSSYEQYF

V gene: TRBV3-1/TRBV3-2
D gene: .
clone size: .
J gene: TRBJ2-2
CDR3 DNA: TGTGCCAGCAGTCCCCTGGCACGGGGCAGGGACACCGGGGAGCTGTTTTTT
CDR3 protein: CASSPLARGRDTGELFF

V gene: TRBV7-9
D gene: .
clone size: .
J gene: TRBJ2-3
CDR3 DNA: TGTGCCAGCAGCTCCCTGGGGTTGGGTACGCAGTATTTT
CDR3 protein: CASSSLGLGTQYF

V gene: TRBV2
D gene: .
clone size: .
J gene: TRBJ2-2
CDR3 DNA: TGTGCCAGCAGTGCCAGTCAGGGAGGCACCGGGGAGCTGTTTTTT
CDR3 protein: CASSASQGGTGELFF

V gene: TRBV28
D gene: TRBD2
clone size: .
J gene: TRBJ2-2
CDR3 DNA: TGTGCCAGCAGTTTAGCTAGCGGGACGAACACCGGGGAGCTGTTTTTT
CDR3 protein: CASSLASGTNTGELFF

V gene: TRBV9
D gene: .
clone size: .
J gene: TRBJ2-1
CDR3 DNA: TGTGCCAGCAGCCCCCAACCCTCGGCCGCGATTGAGCTCTTC
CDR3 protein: CASSPQPSAAIELF

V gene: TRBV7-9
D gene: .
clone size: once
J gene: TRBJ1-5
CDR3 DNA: TGTGCCAGCAGCCCCCCGGGGGGCAGTAATCGCAATCAGCCCCAGCATTTT
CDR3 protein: CASSPPGGSNRNQPQHF

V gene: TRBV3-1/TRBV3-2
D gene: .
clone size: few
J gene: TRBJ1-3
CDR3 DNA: TGTGCCAGCAGCCACAATTCTGGAAACACCATATATTTT
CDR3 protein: CASSHNSGNTIYF

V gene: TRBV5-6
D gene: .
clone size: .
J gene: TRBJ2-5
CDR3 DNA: TGTGCCAGCAGCCCCCCGGAGGGGCAAGAGACCCAGTACTTC
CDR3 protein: CASSPPEGQETQYF

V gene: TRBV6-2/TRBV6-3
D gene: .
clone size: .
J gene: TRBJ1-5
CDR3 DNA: TGTGCCAGCAGTCACTCCAGGGCCAATCAGCCCCAGCATTTT
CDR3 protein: CASSHSRANQPQHF

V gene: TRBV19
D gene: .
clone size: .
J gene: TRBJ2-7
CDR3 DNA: TGTGCCAGTAGTATATCCCCCCCGGGGGCGTACGAGCAGTACTTC
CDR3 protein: CASSISPPGAYEQYF

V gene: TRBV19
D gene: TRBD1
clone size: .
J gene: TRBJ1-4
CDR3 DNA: TGTGCCACCAAGAGAGAGGGGGCTCCTAATGAAAAACTGTTTTTT
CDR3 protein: CATKREGAPNEKLFF

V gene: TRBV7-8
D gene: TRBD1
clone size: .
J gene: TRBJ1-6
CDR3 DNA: TGTGCCAGCAGCCAGGGGGACAGTTATAATTCACCCCTCCACTTT
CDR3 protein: CASSQGDSYNSPLHF

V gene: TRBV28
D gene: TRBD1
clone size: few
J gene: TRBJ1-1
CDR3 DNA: TGTGCCAGCAGTTCGGGACAGGGATCTTCGGAAGCTTTCTTT
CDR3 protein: CASSSGQGSSEAFF

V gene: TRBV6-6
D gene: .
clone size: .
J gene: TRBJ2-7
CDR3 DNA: TGTGCCAGCAGTTTAGGCGGGGTTTCCTACGAGCAGTACTTC
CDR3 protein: CASSLGGVSYEQYF

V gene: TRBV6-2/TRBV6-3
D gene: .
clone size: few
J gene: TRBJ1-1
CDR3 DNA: TGTGCCAGCAGTTACACCATTTATTCTGTAGGGTACGAAGCTTTCTTT
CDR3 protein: CASSYTIYSVGYEAFF

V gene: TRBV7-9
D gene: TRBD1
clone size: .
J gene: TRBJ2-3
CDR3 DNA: TGTGCCAGCAGCCCACACTACACGGGACAGACTAGCACAGATACGCAGTATTTT
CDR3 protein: CASSPHYTGQTSTDTQYF